This T cell receptor beta chain originates from a study of blood T cell repertoires in COVID-19. Study in general: Sample material is recorded as cDNA or gDNA derived from T cells, B-cell-depleted T cells, or PBMCs.

Trimming took 5 bases from V and 4 from J, leaving 13 bases between them. The CDR3 runs to 14 residues. In germline, CDR1 is LNHDA, CDR2 SQIVND (reference sequence). Sequencing was performed with immunoSEQ multiplex PCR; in TCRdb, only in-frame clones are kept and a portion is missing. This sample has roughly 70,000 clones, with roughly 90% found just once. The chain employs TRBV19 and TRBJ2-3, with D unresolved. The material sequenced was peripheral blood. The receptor was isolated from a man in his 70s with active or convalescent COVID-19. CDR3 protein: CASSSPVPADTQYF. Here the CDR3 DNA reads TGTGCCAGTAGTTCCCCGGTCCCCGCAGATACGCAGTATTTT.